What follows are 31 T cell receptor beta chains derived from one specimen sequenced in a study of blood T cell repertoires in COVID-19 (TCRdb year 2020). Library creation used the immunoSEQ multiplex PCR assay. In its TCRdb copy, this immuneACCESS table keeps in-frame sequences only and misses some clones. Where compared with another copy, unresolved V genes explain less than half of these, and the others have no known cause. Within this sample are about 270,000 clones, with more than 75% of them counted one time only. The ten most abundant clones make up about 2.7% of the sample. Sequencing was carried out using PBMCs or T cells enriched from blood (not recorded which). The receptors were gathered from a woman younger than 30 who had recovered from COVID-19.

The J gene is TRBJ1-5, the V gene TRBV27; TRBD1 aligns across 9 bases. This CDR3 is 18 amino acids long. The germline V gene encodes CDR1 MNHEY and CDR2 SMNVEV (reference sequence). Losses at the gene ends were 3 bases for V and 1 base for J; bases not matched to a gene: 10. The CDR3 spells CASSFRTDRGQSNQPQHF. CDR3 nucleotides: TGTGCCAGCAGTTTCCGAACGGACAGGGGACAAAGCAATCAGCCCCAGCATTTT.

The rearrangement joins TRBV3-1 (or the pseudogene TRBV3-2) to TRBJ2-1, with TRBD2 matching over 13 bases. This CDR3 spans 16 amino acids. The V gene end was trimmed by 5 bases and the J gene end by 6 bases; junction bases not matched to a gene: 7. Germline V CDR1 and CDR2: LGHDT, YNNKEL (reference sequence). CDR3 DNA: TGTGCCAGCAGCTTATCCTGGACTAGCGGGGGCAATGAGCAGTTCTTC. Amino acids: CASSLSWTSGGNEQFF.

This chain links TRBV10-2 with TRBJ2-7, with 9 nucleotides matching TRBD2. Germline V gene lookup returns CDR1 WSHSY and CDR2 SAAADI. Losses at the gene ends were 6 bases for V and 0 bases for J; bases not matched to a gene: 3. The CDR3 consists of 14 residues. As DNA, the CDR3 is TGCGCCAGCAGGGGGCGGGGGGGCTCCTACGAGCAGTACTTC. Residues: CASRGRGGSYEQYF.

The V gene is TRBV28, the J gene TRBJ2-7; possible D gene TRBD2, 6 bases. Trimming pared 1 base from V and 3 bases from J, leaving 7 bases between. Germline assignment: CDR1 MDHEN and CDR2 SYDVKM. The CDR3 spans 13 residues. For the CDR3, the DNA is TGTGCCAGCAGTTTATTGCGGGGCTACGAGCAGTACTTC. Translation: CASSLLRGYEQYF.

This chain uses TRBV6-5 with TRBJ1-5; the D gene is possibly TRBD1 (6 bases). The V and J ends lost 8 bases and 1 base respectively, with 12 bases between them. Germline CDR1 reads MNHEY; CDR2 reads SVGAGI. The CDR3 loop spans 14 amino acids. The CDR3 nucleotides are TGTGCCAGCTCAACAGGGACCAGCAATCAGCCCCAGCATTTT. Its protein is CASSTGTSNQPQHF.

The V and J genes are TRBV11-2 and TRBJ2-5; a weak D match, TRBD2 (6 bases). Germline CDR1 reads SGHAT; CDR2 reads FQNNGV. V was shortened by 1 base and J by 4 bases, with 13 bases between the two germline ends. The CDR3 is 15 residues long. As DNA, the CDR3 is TGTGCCAGCAGCTTAGTTCTTCAGGAGGGAGAGACCCAGTACTTC. It translates to CASSLVLQEGETQYF.

This rearrangement joins TRBV27 to TRBJ1-1; 9 positions match TRBD1. The CDR3 runs 18 residues. Germline CDR1 and CDR2: MNHEY and SMNVEV (reference sequence). Germline trimming cut 4 bases from V and 4 bases from J; bases unmatched to any gene: 16. The CDR3 sequence is CASSWLLPTGGSSTEAFF. The CDR3 DNA follows: TGTGCCAGCAGTTGGCTTCTACCGACAGGGGGTTCAAGCACTGAAGCTTTCTTT.

V gene TRBV7-9 combines with J gene TRBJ1-1; D remains unclear. V was shortened by 7 bases and J by 1 base, with 10 bases between the two germline ends. This CDR3 comprises 13 residues. Germline V gene data show CDR1 as SEHNR and CDR2 as FQNEAQ (reference sequence). This chain's CDR3 is CASNLQPNTEAFF. The CDR3 bases are TGTGCCAGCAACCTACAGCCGAACACTGAAGCTTTCTTT.

This clone is a singleton in its sample. The chain carries TRBV7-2 and TRBJ2-1; the match to TRBD2 covers 7 bases. Germline-derived CDR1 and CDR2 are SGHTA and FQGNSA. The CDR3 consists of 15 residues. The ends lost 3 bases at V and 4 bases at J; junction bases unmatched: 6. The CDR3 protein is CASSFASGLYNEQFF. Here the CDR3 DNA reads TGTGCCAGCAGCTTTGCTAGCGGTCTATACAATGAGCAGTTCTTC.

The V and J genes are TRBV7-9 and TRBJ2-7, with TRBD2 as a possible D gene (7 bases). V was clipped by 2 bases and J by 6 bases, with 14 bases between them. The CDR3 length is 14 residues. Germline CDR1 and CDR2: SEHNR and FQNEAQ (reference sequence). The CDR3 spells CASSLMAGAGEQYF. The CDR3, as DNA: TGTGCCAGCAGCTTAATGGCGGGGGCAGGCGAGCAGTACTTC.

The V gene is TRBV2, the J gene TRBJ1-2; 12 bases align to TRBD1. J lost 10 bases, V lost 4 bases, and 4 bases had no gene match. CDR3 size: 13 residues. Germline V gene lookup returns CDR1 SNHLY and CDR2 FYNNEI. The CDR3 protein is CASSGDRGQDYTF. In nucleotides, the CDR3 is TGTGCCAGCAGTGGGGACAGGGGGCAAGACTACACCTTC.

The chain links TRBV5-1 to TRBJ2-1; TRBD2 agrees at 8 bases. With 0 bases clipped from V and 8 bases from J, the junction kept 7 bases outside the gene matches. This CDR3 is built from 15 residues. Looked up from germline, CDR1 is SGHRS and CDR2 is YFSETQ. CDR3 residues: CASSLGVGAGDEQFF. CDR3 coding DNA: TGCGCCAGCAGCTTGGGGGTCGGAGCGGGAGATGAGCAGTTCTTC.

This chain uses TRBV18 with TRBJ1-1, with TRBD1 as a possible D gene (6 bases). This CDR3 is 18 amino acids long. Germline CDR1 KGHSH, CDR2 LQKENI. Trimming stripped 3 bases from V and 1 base from J, with 21 bases between. CDR3 coding DNA: TGTGCCAGCTCACCGAGTGGGGGGGCGCTCCGTGGGAACACTGAAGCTTTCTTT. Translation: CASSPSGGALRGNTEAFF.

The chain has TRBV7-2 and TRBJ2-3; 11 nucleotides match TRBD2. The CDR3 has 15 residues. Per germline, CDR1 SGHTA and CDR2 FQGNSA. Trimming removed 6 bases from V and 6 bases from J; junction bases left unmatched: 8. Written as DNA, the CDR3 is TGTGCCAGCAGTTATAGCGGGGGGGCTTTTGATACGCAGTATTTT. Translating gives CASSYSGGAFDTQYF.

The rearrangement uses TRBV5-4 and TRBJ2-7; 12 positions match TRBD1. CDR3 length: 14 residues. V gave up 4 bases and J gave up 5 bases; unmatched junction bases: 4. In germline, CDR1 is SGHNT, CDR2 YYREEE (reference sequence). The CDR3 DNA reads TGTGCCAGCAGCCTCTGGGACAGGGGGCACGAGCAGTACTTC. Translated, it gives CASSLWDRGHEQYF. The full variable domain, its missing parts supplied by reference TRBV5-4 and TRBJ2-7, is ETGVTQSPTHLIKTRGQQVTLRCSSQSGHNTVSWYQQALGQGPQFIFQYYREEENGRGNFPPRFSGLQFPNYSSELNVNALELDDSALYLCASSLWDRGHEQYFGPGTRLTVT.

The chain links TRBV9 to TRBJ1-1; D gene unclear. CDR3 size: 12 residues. The V and J ends lost 4 bases and 4 bases respectively, with 8 bases between them. Germline lookup yields CDR1 SGDLS and CDR2 YYNGEE. CDR3 region: CASSLPGTEAFF. The CDR3 coding sequence is TGTGCCAGCAGCCTACCGGGCACTGAAGCTTTCTTT.

The rearrangement links TRBV5-1 to TRBJ2-7, with 7 bases fitting TRBD1. Trimming at V came to 3 bases and at J to 6 bases, leaving 9 bases not matched to a gene. Germline values: CDR1 SGHRS, CDR2 YFSETQ. The CDR3 extends over 14 amino acids. CDR3 region: CASSYGQVLSEQYF. The CDR3 DNA sequence: TGCGCCAGCAGCTATGGACAGGTCCTCTCCGAGCAGTACTTC.

The chain joins TRBV7-9 to TRBJ2-5; 9 positions agree with TRBD2. With 5 bases clipped from V and 3 bases from J, the junction kept 10 bases outside the gene matches. Germline CDR1 and CDR2: SEHNR and FQNEAQ (reference sequence). The CDR3 has 16 amino acids. The CDR3 loop reads CASSRAARGGEETQYF. CDR3 in DNA: TGTGCCAGCAGCCGAGCCGCGCGGGGGGGAGAAGAGACCCAGTACTTC.

This clone was seen once. V gene TRBV28 combines with J gene TRBJ1-2, with D possibly being TRBD1 (5 bases). Trimming cost V 10 bases and J 5 bases, with 17 bases left between them. Germline V CDR1 and CDR2: MDHEN, SYDVKM. This CDR3 comprises 13 residues. The DNA for the CDR3 is TGTGCCACCCGGGAGACAGACTTTTATGGCTACACCTTC. This encodes CATRETDFYGYTF.

This clone was observed a single time. The chain uses TRBV3-1 (or the pseudogene TRBV3-2) and TRBJ1-2, with D possibly matching TRBD1 (5 bases). Deletions cut 3 bases from V and 7 bases from J, with 21 bases between. The CDR3 consists of 16 residues. The germline V gene encodes CDR1 LGHDT and CDR2 YNNKEL (reference sequence). CDR3 DNA: TGTGCCAGCAGCCAGATCGAGGGGTTCGCGGGGGGTGGCTACACCTTC. It specifies CASSQIEGFAGGGYTF.

In its sample, this clone was seen once. This chain's CDR3 is CASSFGTGRIQPQHF. As DNA, the CDR3 is TGTGCCAGCAGCTTCGGGACAGGGCGTATACAGCCCCAGCATTTT. This sequence joins TRBV7-2 and TRBJ1-5; TRBD1 matches at 9 bases. The CDR3 runs to 15 residues. Germline loops: CDR1 SGHTA, CDR2 FQGNSA. Losses at the gene ends were 3 bases for V and 7 bases for J; bases not matched to a gene: 7.

This clone was seen only a few times. This sequence joins TRBV28 and TRBJ2-7, with D tentatively TRBD1 (6 bases). There are 14 residues in the CDR3. The ends were cut back, 6 bases at V and 4 bases at J, with 16 bases in the middle. The germline V gene has CDR1 MDHEN and CDR2 SYDVKM. The CDR3 DNA reads TGTGCCAGCAGCGCAAACAGGGTTGTGTACGAGCAGTACTTC. Translating gives CASSANRVVYEQYF.

The rearrangement joins TRBV2 to TRBJ1-5; 7 bases map to TRBD1. Germline lookup yields CDR1 SNHLY and CDR2 FYNNEI. The CDR3 extends over 15 amino acids. V lost 6 bases, J lost 3 bases, and 8 bases stayed unmatched. The CDR3 loop reads CASRPGQSFNQPQHF. DNA for the CDR3: TGTGCCAGCAGACCGGGACAGTCCTTCAATCAGCCCCAGCATTTT.

For this clone: This specimen includes other DNA sequences encoding the same CDR3. The gene calls are TRBV4-3 and TRBJ2-7; TRBD2 might be the D (6 bases). This CDR3 is built from 14 residues. The germline CDR1 and CDR2 sequences are LGHNA and YSLEER. Trimming removed 0 bases from V and 4 bases from J, with 10 bases in between. CDR3 bases: TGCGCCAGCAGCCAAGACCTCCGGGGGTACGAGCAGTACTTC. It yields the protein CASSQDLRGYEQYF.

This clone was counted between two and nine times. V is TRBV7-9 and J is TRBJ1-2; D might be TRBD1 (6 bases). This CDR3 is 16 amino acids long. Germline lookup yields CDR1 SEHNR and CDR2 FQNEAQ (reference sequence). Trimming removed 5 bases from V and 3 bases from J, with 19 bases in between. CDR3 in amino acids: CASSQGWGGLHYGYTF. The CDR3 nucleotides are TGTGCCAGCAGCCAAGGCTGGGGGGGCCTTCACTATGGCTACACCTTC. The full variable domain, its missing parts supplied by reference TRBV7-9 and TRBJ1-2, is DTGVSQNPRHKITKRGQNVTFRCDPISEHNRLYWYRQTLGQGPEFLTYFQNEAQLEKSRLLSDRFSAERPKGSFSTLEIQRTEQGDSAMYLCASSQGWGGLHYGYTFGSGTRLTVV.

As to this clone: Its ends do not fully match the called genes, so a read error is possible. The chain is built from TRBV7-9 and TRBJ2-1; no definite D call. Germline lookup yields CDR1 SEHNR and CDR2 FQNEAQ (reference sequence). This CDR3 comprises 11 residues. The DNA of the CDR3 is TGTGCCAGCAGCTTAGGACACAGCCCTCTCTTC. Protein sequence: CASSLGHSPLF.

In nucleotides, the CDR3 is TGTGCCAGCAGCCCTACCCCTAGCGGGGGGGCGCACGACGAGCAGTACTTC. It codes for CASSPTPSGGAHDEQYF. The chain joins TRBV9 to TRBJ2-7; 12 bases agree with TRBD2. Germline CDR1 and CDR2: SGDLS and YYNGEE. The V and J ends lost 4 bases and 5 bases, in that order; junction bases with no gene match: 13. CDR3 length: 17 residues. The full variable domain, in which reference TRBV9 and TRBJ2-7 provide the parts outside the CDR3, is DSGVTQTPKHLITATGQRVTLRCSPRSGDLSVYWYQQSLDQGLQFLIQYYNGEERAKGNILERFSAQQFPDLHSELNLSSLELGDSALYFCASSPTPSGGAHDEQYFGPGTRLTVT.

This clone came up once. This rearrangement joins TRBV6-5 to TRBJ1-6; D unclear. This CDR3 is 13 amino acids long. V lost 0 bases and J 14 bases, leaving 11 bases between the germline ends. CDR1 MNHEY and CDR2 SVGAGI come from the germline V gene. CDR3 in amino acids: CASSYSGSETLHF. CDR3 DNA: TGTGCCAGCAGTTACTCTGGCAGCGAAACCCTCCACTTT.

The rearrangement uses TRBV24-1 and TRBJ2-2, with D possibly being TRBD1 (6 bases). Germline lookup yields CDR1 KGHDR and CDR2 SFDVKD. This CDR3 spans 16 amino acids. Trimming shortened V by 5 bases and J by 0 bases, and 12 bases separated the two germline ends. The CDR3 loop reads CATSGPGQTNTGELFF. The DNA for the CDR3 is TGTGCCACCAGTGGTCCGGGACAAACGAACACCGGGGAGCTGTTTTTT.

The CDR3 loop reads CAISEQAGYDYEQYF. In DNA form, the CDR3 reads TGTGCCATCAGTGAACAAGCGGGATACGACTACGAGCAGTACTTC. The chain joins TRBV10-3 to TRBJ2-7; 7 bases line up with TRBD2. The V segment lost 3 bases and the J segment 3 bases; nucleotides outside the gene matches: 8. Germline loops: CDR1 ENHRY, CDR2 SYGVKD. The CDR3 sequence is 15 residues long.

The chain combines TRBV3-1 (or the pseudogene TRBV3-2) with TRBJ2-2; D possibly corresponds to TRBD1 (6 bases). The CDR3 consists of 17 residues. The V end was cut by 0 bases, the J end by 2 bases, with 13 bases between. Germline V gene data show CDR1 as LGHDT and CDR2 as YNNKEL (reference sequence). CDR3: CASSQELARGNTGELFF. The CDR3 DNA follows: TGTGCCAGCAGCCAAGAGTTGGCCAGGGGAAACACCGGGGAGCTGTTTTTT.